A selection of T cell receptor beta chains follows, all from one sample in a study of control samples from healthy donors and cancer patients. Clones were sequenced by immunoSEQ multiplex PCR, and TCRdb holds only the in-frame ones, with some missing. The table includes more than 5,500 clones, roughly four fifths detected once. The material sequenced was formalin-fixed, paraffin-embedded tissue. The receptors stem from a female donor with lung cancer. The CDR3 runs from the conserved cysteine through the conserved F or W. Fields, in order: CDR3 protein, V gene, J gene.

cdr3_aa: CASSADTLTDTQYF; v_call: TRBV6-2/TRBV6-3; j_call: TRBJ2-3
cdr3_aa: CASRTPQGAAGYGEAFF; v_call: TRBV28; j_call: TRBJ1-1
cdr3_aa: CASSQDPRTGDEQFF; v_call: TRBV3-1/TRBV3-2; j_call: TRBJ2-1
cdr3_aa: CAISEALVGAQETQYF; v_call: TRBV10-3; j_call: TRBJ2-5
cdr3_aa: CASSRGGEKLFF; v_call: TRBV12-3/TRBV12-4; j_call: TRBJ1-4
cdr3_aa: CASTFGQDTEAFF; v_call: TRBV14; j_call: TRBJ1-1
cdr3_aa: CASSLTGANTGELFF; v_call: TRBV14; j_call: TRBJ2-2
cdr3_aa: CASSPSGTSVEETQYF; v_call: TRBV3-1/TRBV3-2; j_call: TRBJ2-5
cdr3_aa: CASSPGLAGGVGETQYF; v_call: TRBV7-2; j_call: TRBJ2-5
cdr3_aa: CASSSDRPEAFF; v_call: TRBV7-2; j_call: TRBJ1-1
cdr3_aa: CATSREATGTRQYF; v_call: TRBV15; j_call: TRBJ2-7
cdr3_aa: CASLQGLRNQPQHF; v_call: TRBV16; j_call: TRBJ1-5
cdr3_aa: CASSYSRRGNTGELFF; v_call: TRBV6-5; j_call: TRBJ2-2
cdr3_aa: CASSPGLQETQYF; v_call: TRBV12-3/TRBV12-4; j_call: TRBJ2-5
cdr3_aa: CASSPRNTEAFF; v_call: TRBV11-2; j_call: TRBJ1-1
cdr3_aa: CASSFRQGPNYGYTF; v_call: TRBV28; j_call: TRBJ1-2
cdr3_aa: CASSTSGLAGQTTKNIQYF; v_call: TRBV19; j_call: TRBJ2-4
cdr3_aa: CASSLGTGIAYGYTF; v_call: TRBV5-1; j_call: TRBJ1-2
cdr3_aa: CASSSGLSSYEQYF; v_call: TRBV5-6; j_call: TRBJ2-7
cdr3_aa: CASSLEGSYNEQFF; v_call: TRBV5-4; j_call: TRBJ2-1
cdr3_aa: CASSSGLAGGQDTQYF; v_call: TRBV6-2/TRBV6-3; j_call: TRBJ2-3
cdr3_aa: CATSALAGKAQYF; v_call: TRBV24-1; j_call: TRBJ2-5
cdr3_aa: CASSQGTGPYEQYF; v_call: TRBV3-1/TRBV3-2; j_call: TRBJ2-7
cdr3_aa: CASRTTGTGNDQPQHF; v_call: TRBV19; j_call: TRBJ1-5
cdr3_aa: CASSTGVDYNEQFF; v_call: TRBV19; j_call: TRBJ2-1
cdr3_aa: CASSYLAASTDTQYF; v_call: TRBV27; j_call: TRBJ2-3
cdr3_aa: CASRLGTGANQPQHF; v_call: TRBV28; j_call: TRBJ1-5
cdr3_aa: CASSLAGEQETQYF; v_call: TRBV7-9; j_call: TRBJ2-5
cdr3_aa: CASSTLTGLYEQYF; v_call: TRBV11-3; j_call: TRBJ2-7
cdr3_aa: CASSDQLAGGPEQFF; v_call: TRBV7-6; j_call: TRBJ2-1
cdr3_aa: CASSDKFTDTQYF; v_call: TRBV6-4; j_call: TRBJ2-3
cdr3_aa: CASRDTDRGTEAFF; v_call: TRBV6-4; j_call: TRBJ1-1
cdr3_aa: CASSKGLAGGGAGELFF; v_call: TRBV5-1; j_call: TRBJ2-2
cdr3_aa: CASSSDQGHNEQFF; v_call: TRBV7-8; j_call: TRBJ2-1
cdr3_aa: CASKQGANSPLHF; v_call: TRBV19; j_call: TRBJ1-6